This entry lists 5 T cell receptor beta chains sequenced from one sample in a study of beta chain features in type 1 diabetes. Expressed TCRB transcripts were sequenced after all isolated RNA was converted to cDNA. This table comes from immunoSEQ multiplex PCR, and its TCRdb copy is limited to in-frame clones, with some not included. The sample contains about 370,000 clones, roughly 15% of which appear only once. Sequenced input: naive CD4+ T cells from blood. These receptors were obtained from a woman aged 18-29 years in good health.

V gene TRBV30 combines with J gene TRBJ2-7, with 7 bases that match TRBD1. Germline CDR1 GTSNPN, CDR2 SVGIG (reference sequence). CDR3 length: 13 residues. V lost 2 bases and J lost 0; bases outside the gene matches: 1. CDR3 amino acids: CAWSPGGSYEQYF. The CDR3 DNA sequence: TGTGCCTGGAGTCCAGGGGGCTCCTACGAGCAGTACTTC.

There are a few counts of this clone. The CDR3 DNA reads TGTGCCACCCGACAGGGCAGGTGGTTGAACACTGAAGCTTTCTTT. Residues: CATRQGRWLNTEAFF. The V gene is TRBV15, the J gene TRBJ1-1; 7 nucleotides match TRBD1. J was trimmed by 0 bases and V by 8 bases; bases with no gene match: 9. The CDR3 has 15 residues. Germline CDR1 and CDR2: LNHNV and YYDKDF (reference sequence).

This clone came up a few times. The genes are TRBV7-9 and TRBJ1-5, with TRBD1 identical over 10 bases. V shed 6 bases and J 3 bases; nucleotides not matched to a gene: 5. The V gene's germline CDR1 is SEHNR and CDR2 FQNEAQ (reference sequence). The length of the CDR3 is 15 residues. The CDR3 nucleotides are TGTGCCAGCAGGAGGGGGACAGGGGACAATCAGCCCCAGCATTTT. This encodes CASRRGTGDNQPQHF.

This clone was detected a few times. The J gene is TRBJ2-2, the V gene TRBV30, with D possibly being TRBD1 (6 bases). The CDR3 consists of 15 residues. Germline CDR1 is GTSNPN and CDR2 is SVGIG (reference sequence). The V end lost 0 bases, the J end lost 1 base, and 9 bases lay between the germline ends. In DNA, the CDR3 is TGTGCCTGGAGTGTACAGGGCGGGAACACCGGGGAGCTGTTTTTT. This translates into CAWSVQGGNTGELFF.

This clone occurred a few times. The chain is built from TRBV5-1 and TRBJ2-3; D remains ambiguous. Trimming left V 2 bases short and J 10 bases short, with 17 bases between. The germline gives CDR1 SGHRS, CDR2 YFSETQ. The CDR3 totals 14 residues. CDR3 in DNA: TGCGCCAGCAGCTTAGGAGAATATCGAGGCGCGCAGTATTTT. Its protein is CASSLGEYRGAQYF.